The TCR beta chain described here comes from a study of CD8 T cells in ankylosing spondylitis. This clonotype was found many times. Its antigen is currently unknown. Looked up from germline, CDR1 is SGHDT and CDR2 is YYEEEE. The CDR3 totals 17 residues. Trimming cost V 0 bases and J 2 bases; bases outside gene matches: 7. Study-level findings and limits: Clones linked with disease were CD8+ and fairly uncommon in the peripheral blood. Prior work had noted some motif variants in reactive arthritis blood and synovial fluid.

It was by quantitative 5'-RACE with molecular barcodes that TCR beta libraries were made. TCRdb reprocessed the 5' RACE reads via MiXCR and lists one record per CDR3 protein. The sample lists under 300,000 distinct CDR3 sequences, 8% to 11% occurring once. This sequence originates from a male donor with ankylosing spondylitis or in good health (not recorded which). This chain joins TRBV5-6 and TRBJ2-3; 9 bases agree with TRBD1. The sample taken for sequencing was blood, either unsorted or a sorted T cell fraction (not recorded which). The CDR3 DNA reads TGTGCCAGCAGCTTGGGACAGGGGGGGCCCTACACAGATACGCAGTATTTT. This encodes CASSLGQGGPYTDTQYF.